This entry concerns a single T cell receptor (beta chain). J lost 4 bases, V lost 6 bases, and 4 bases had no gene match. Germline V gene lookup returns CDR1 SGHRS and CDR2 YFSETQ. The CDR3 length is 14 residues. The sample comes from a study of blood T cell repertoires in COVID-19. Across the study: PBMCs, B-cell-depleted T cells, or T cells were the source of the cDNA or gDNA that made up the material.

This table comes from immunoSEQ multiplex PCR, and its TCRdb copy is limited to in-frame clones, with some not included. The data hold approximately 220,000 clones, with around 82% observed a single time. The chain recombines TRBV5-1 with TRBJ2-3; 11 bases match TRBD2. The material sequenced was peripheral blood. The source is a woman in her twenties or thirties who had recovered from COVID-19. The CDR3, as DNA: TGCGCCAGCACCAATAGCGGGGGGGCAGATACGCAGTATTTT. Translating it yields CASTNSGGADTQYF.